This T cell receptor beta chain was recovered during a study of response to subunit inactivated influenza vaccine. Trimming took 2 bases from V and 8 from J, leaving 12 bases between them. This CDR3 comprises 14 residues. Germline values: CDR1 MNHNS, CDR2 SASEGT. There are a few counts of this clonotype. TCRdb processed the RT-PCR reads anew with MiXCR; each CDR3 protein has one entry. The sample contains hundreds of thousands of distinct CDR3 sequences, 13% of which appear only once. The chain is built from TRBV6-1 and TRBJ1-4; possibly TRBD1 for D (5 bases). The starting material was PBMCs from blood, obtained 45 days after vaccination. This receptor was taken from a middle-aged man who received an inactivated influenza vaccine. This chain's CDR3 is CASSEMGQQEKLFF. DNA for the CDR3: TGTGCCAGCAGTGAAATGGGGCAACAGGAAAAACTGTTTTTT.